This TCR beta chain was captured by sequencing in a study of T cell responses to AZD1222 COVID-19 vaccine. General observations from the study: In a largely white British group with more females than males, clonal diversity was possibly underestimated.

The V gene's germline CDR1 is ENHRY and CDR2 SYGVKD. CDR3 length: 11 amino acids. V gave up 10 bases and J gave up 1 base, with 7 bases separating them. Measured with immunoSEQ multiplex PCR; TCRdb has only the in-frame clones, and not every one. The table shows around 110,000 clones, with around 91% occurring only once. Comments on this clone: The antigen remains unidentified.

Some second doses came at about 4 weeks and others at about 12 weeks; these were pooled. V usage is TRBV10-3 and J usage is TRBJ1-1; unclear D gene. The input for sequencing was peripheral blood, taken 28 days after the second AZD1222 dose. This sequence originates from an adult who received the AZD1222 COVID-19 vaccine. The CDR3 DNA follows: TGTGCCACCTTGTCGAACACTGAAGCTTTCTTT. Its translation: CATLSNTEAFF.